These T cell receptor beta chains were read from a single sample in a study of blood T cell repertoires in COVID-19. Assay used: immunoSEQ multiplex PCR; TCRdb lists only in-frame clones, some missing. Here the sample spans fewer than 300,000 clones, just over 90% being singletons. Sequenced material: peripheral blood. All receptors come from a woman younger than 45 with COVID-19, enrolled during active disease. The CDR3 runs from the conserved cysteine through the conserved F or W. Each record gives: CDR3 protein, CDR3 DNA, J gene, clone size, V gene, D gene. A D gene is named only where the DNA matches it firmly. Not every row has a clone size; where given, it reads once, few, many or a size class.

CASRVTQGGHEQYF TGTGCCAGCAGAGTGACACAGGGGGGCCACGAGCAGTACTTC TRBJ2-7 . TRBV28 TRBD1
CASSQGQGYNEQFF TGTGCCAGCAGCCAGGGACAGGGATACAATGAGCAGTTCTTC TRBJ2-1 . TRBV11-1 TRBD1
CASSRLAGPYNEQFF TGTGCCAGTAGTCGACTAGCGGGGCCCTACAATGAGCAGTTCTTC TRBJ2-1 once TRBV19 TRBD2
CASSFAPGTVNQPQHF TGTGCCAGCAGCTTCGCCCCCGGGACAGTCAATCAGCCCCAGCATTTT TRBJ1-5 . TRBV7-2 TRBD1
CASSPLREVGGNTIYF TGTGCCAGCAGCCCGCTGAGGGAAGTGGGCGGAAACACCATATATTTT TRBJ1-3 . TRBV2 .
CSVAAGTGEKDGYTF TGCAGCGTGGCAGCCGGGACAGGGGAAAAAGATGGCTACACCTTC TRBJ1-2 . TRBV29-1 TRBD1
CASSKSLAGVDEQFF TGTGCCAGCAGCAAGTCACTAGCGGGAGTGGATGAGCAGTTCTTC TRBJ2-1 . TRBV28 TRBD2
CAIRQGSDNEQFF TGTGCCATCAGACAGGGATCGGACAATGAGCAGTTCTTC TRBJ2-1 . TRBV10-3 .
CASTEQDSNQPQHF TGTGCCAGCACGGAACAGGATAGCAATCAGCCCCAGCATTTT TRBJ1-5 . TRBV6-5 .
CASSPGAGVLTF TGTGCCAGCTCACCAGGGGCTGGCGTCCTGACTTTC TRBJ2-6 few TRBV18 .
CASSRTGYNQPQHF TGTGCCAGCAGCCGGACAGGTTACAATCAGCCCCAGCATTTT TRBJ1-5 . TRBV2 TRBD1
CATSDSDYGYTF TGTGCCACCAGTGATTCCGACTATGGCTACACCTTC TRBJ1-2 once TRBV24-1 .
CASSQDPASGNEQFF TGTGCCAGCAGCCAAGATCCGGCTAGCGGGAATGAGCAGTTCTTC TRBJ2-1 few TRBV3-1/TRBV3-2 TRBD2